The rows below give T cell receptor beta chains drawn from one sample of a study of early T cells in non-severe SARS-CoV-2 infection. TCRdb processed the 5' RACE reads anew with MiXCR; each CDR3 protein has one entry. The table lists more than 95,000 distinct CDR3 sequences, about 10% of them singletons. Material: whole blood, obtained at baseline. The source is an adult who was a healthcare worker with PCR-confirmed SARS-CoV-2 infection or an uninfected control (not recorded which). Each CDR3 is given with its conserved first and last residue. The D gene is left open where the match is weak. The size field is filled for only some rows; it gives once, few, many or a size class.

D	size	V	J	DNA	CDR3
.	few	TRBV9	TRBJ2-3	TGTGCCAGCAGCGTAGGAACTGGCCAACCAGATACGCAGTATTTT	CASSVGTGQPDTQYF
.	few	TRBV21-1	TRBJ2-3	TGTGCCAGCAGCAACCCTCTCGCAGGGAGTCGTGATACGCAGTATTTT	CASSNPLAGSRDTQYF
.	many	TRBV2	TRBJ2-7	TGTGCCAGCAGCTTTACTAGAACCTACGAGCAGTACTTC	CASSFTRTYEQYF
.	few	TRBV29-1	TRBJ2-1	TGCAGCGCCCGGCAGGGAAACTCCTACAATGAGCAGTTCTTC	CSARQGNSYNEQFF
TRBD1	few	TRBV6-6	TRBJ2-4	TGTGCCAGCAGCCCGCCGAAGACAGGGGTCGACAAAAACATTCAGTACTTC	CASSPPKTGVDKNIQYF
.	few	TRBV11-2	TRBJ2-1	TGTGCCAGCAGCTTAGATCTCAGGACGGCCTACAATGAGCAGTTCTTC	CASSLDLRTAYNEQFF
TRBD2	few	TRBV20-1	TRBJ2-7	TGCAGTGCTAGTCTAGCGGCCAATTCCTACGAGCAGTACTTC	CSASLAANSYEQYF
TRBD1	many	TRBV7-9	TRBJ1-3	TGTGCCAGCAGCTCCCGGGACAGGCCTGGAGGGGACACCATATATTTT	CASSSRDRPGGDTIYF
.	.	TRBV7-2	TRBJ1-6	TGTGCCAGCAGCCAGTATAATTCACCCCTCCACTTT	CASSQYNSPLHF
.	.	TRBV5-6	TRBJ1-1	TGTGCCAGCAGCTTGGTTCGGGGTTCAGAGACTGAAGCTTTCTTT	CASSLVRGSETEAFF
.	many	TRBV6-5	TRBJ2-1	TGTGCCAGCAGTTACGAAGCGGGCCCGGAGAATGAGCAGTTCTTC	CASSYEAGPENEQFF
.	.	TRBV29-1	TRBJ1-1	TGCAGCGTCCTTGGGGAAGGGACTGAAGCTTTCTTT	CSVLGEGTEAFF
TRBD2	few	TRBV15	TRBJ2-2	TGTGCCACCAGCAGAGACCTAGCGGAGCACACCGGGGAGCTGTTTTTT	CATSRDLAEHTGELFF
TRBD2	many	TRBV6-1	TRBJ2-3	TGTGCCACCCGGGGGGCAGATACGCAGTATTTT	CATRGADTQYF
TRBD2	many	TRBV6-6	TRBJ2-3	TGTGCCAGCAGTTCCTTACCGGGACTAGCAACAGATACGCAGTATTTT	CASSSLPGLATDTQYF
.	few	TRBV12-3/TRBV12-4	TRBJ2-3	TGTGCCACGGGACTCATGATCAGGGATACGCAGTATTTT	CATGLMIRDTQYF
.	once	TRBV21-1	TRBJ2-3	TGTGCCAGCAGCTACAGGGCATCCTCTACAGATACGCAGTATTTT	CASSYRASSTDTQYF
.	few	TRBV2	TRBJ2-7	TGTGCCAGCTTGGGGGCCTACGAGCAGTACTTC	CASLGAYEQYF
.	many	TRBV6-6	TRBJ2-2	TGTGCCAGTCAGGGTGTCACCGGGGAGCTGTTTTTT	CASQGVTGELFF
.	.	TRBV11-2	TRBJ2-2	TGTGCCAGCAGCTTAGATGTCGGGACGGGACTTTTCGACACCGGGGAGCTGTTTTTT	CASSLDVGTGLFDTGELFF
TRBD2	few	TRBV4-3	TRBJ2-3	TGCGCCAGCAGCCCCACAGGGCTAGCGGGAGAAGATACGCAGTATTTT	CASSPTGLAGEDTQYF
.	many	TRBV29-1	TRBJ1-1	TGCAGCGTTCAGACTGAGATGAACACTGAAGCTTTCTTT	CSVQTEMNTEAFF
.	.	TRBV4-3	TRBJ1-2	TGCGCCAGCAGCCAAGAAAGGAGCTATGGCTACACCTTC	CASSQERSYGYTF
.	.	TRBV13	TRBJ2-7	TGTGCCAGCAGCTTAGCCGTGGTCTCCGAGCAGTACTTC	CASSLAVVSEQYF
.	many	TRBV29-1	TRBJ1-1	TGCAGCGTTGACTGGGGGGACGACACTGAAGCTTTCTTT	CSVDWGDDTEAFF
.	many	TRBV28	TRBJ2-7	TGTGCCAGCAGTAAAGGACTGAACTACCCCTACGAGCAGTACTTC	CASSKGLNYPYEQYF
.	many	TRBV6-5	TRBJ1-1	TGTGCCAGCAGTTCCCGGACAGCTGAAGCTTTCTTT	CASSSRTAEAFF
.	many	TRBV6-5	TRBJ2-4	TGTGCCAGCAGGGAACAGGGAGTGAGGATTCCCTTC	CASREQGVRIPF
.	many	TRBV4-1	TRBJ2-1	TGCGCCAGCAGCCAAGATGTTTTGAATGAGCAGTTCTTC	CASSQDVLNEQFF
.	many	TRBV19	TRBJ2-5	TGTGCCGCTGGTGGGAGGGAGACCCAGTACTTC	CAAGGRETQYF
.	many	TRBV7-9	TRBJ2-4	TGTGCCAGCAGCGCTGGGGTCCCAGCCAAAAACATTCAGTACTTC	CASSAGVPAKNIQYF
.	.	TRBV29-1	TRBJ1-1	TGCAGCGTGGCGCCCCTAAAGGTTAACACTGAAGCTTTCTTT	CSVAPLKVNTEAFF
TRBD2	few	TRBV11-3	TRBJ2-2	TGTGCCAGCAGCGCGGCGGGAGGGCCTACCGGGGAGCTGTTTTTT	CASSAAGGPTGELFF
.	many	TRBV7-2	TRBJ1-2	TGTGCCAGCAGCTTCACAGGGAGCCCCTATGGCTACACCTTC	CASSFTGSPYGYTF
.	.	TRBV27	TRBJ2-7	TGTACCAGCAGACGGACAGTTTACGAGCAGTACTTC	CTSRRTVYEQYF
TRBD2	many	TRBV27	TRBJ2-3	TGTGCCAGCAGTCACCCCCCCTTTTTGAGCGGGGGGCAAGATACGCAGTATTTT	CASSHPPFLSGGQDTQYF
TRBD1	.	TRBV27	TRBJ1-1	TGTGCCAGCAGACCCTTGGAGGGGGCTGACACTGAAGCTTTCTTT	CASRPLEGADTEAFF
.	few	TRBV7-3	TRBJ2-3	TGTGCCAGCAGCTCCGGGCCAACAGATACGCAGTATTTT	CASSSGPTDTQYF
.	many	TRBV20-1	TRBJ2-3	TGCAGTGCTAGAAGCCGGGGGAGCACAGATACGCAGTATTTT	CSARSRGSTDTQYF